This T cell receptor (beta chain) was sequenced in a study of T cell repertoires in cytomegalovirus infection. Study as a whole: CMV infection plus the matching HLA type was flagged by public TCR beta signatures.

TCRdb analysed the reads with MiXCR anew, one entry per CDR3 protein. This sample has fewer than 550,000 distinct CDR3 sequences, with 26% found just once. Germline assignment: CDR1 LNHDA and CDR2 SQIVND (reference sequence). The CDR3 covers 15 residues. V was cut by 5 bases and J by 1 base, with 14 bases left in between. V and J are TRBV19 and TRBJ1-1; D remains ambiguous. Input material: PBMCs. The receptor was isolated from a human donor in good health (CMV status not recorded). Some clones in this sample may be carry-over from other donors' samples. This chain's CDR3 is CASSPQSAPNTEAFF. In nucleotides, the CDR3 is TGTGCCAGTAGTCCACAATCGGCGCCGAACACTGAAGCTTTCTTT.